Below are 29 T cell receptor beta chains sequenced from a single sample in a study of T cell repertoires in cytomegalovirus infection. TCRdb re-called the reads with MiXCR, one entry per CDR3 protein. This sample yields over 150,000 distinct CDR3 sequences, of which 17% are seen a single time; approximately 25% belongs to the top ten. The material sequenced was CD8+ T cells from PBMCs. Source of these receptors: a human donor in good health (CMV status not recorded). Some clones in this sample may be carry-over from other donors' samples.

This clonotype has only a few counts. For the CDR3, the DNA is TGTGCCAGCAGTCTCCGGGTAGGAGGCAATCAGCCCCAGCATTTT. It is translated as CASSLRVGGNQPQHF. The V call is TRBV28, the J call TRBJ1-5; D is uncertain. Trimming pared 5 bases from V and 2 bases from J, leaving 13 bases between. The CDR3 extends over 15 amino acids. CDR1 and CDR2 (germline): MDHEN, SYDVKM.

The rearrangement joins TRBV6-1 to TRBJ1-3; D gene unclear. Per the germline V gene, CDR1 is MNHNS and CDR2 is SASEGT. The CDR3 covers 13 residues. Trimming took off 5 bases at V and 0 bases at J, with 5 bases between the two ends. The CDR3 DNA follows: TGTGCCAGCAGTCCGTTCTCTGGAAACACCATATATTTT. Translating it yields CASSPFSGNTIYF.

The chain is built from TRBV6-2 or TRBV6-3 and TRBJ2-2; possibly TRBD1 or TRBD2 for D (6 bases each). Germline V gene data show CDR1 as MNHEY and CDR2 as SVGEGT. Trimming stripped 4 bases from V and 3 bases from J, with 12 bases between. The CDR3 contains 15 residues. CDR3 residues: CASSFGGGDTGELFF. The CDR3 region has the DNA TGTGCCAGCAGTTTTGGAGGGGGTGACACCGGGGAGCTGTTTTTT.

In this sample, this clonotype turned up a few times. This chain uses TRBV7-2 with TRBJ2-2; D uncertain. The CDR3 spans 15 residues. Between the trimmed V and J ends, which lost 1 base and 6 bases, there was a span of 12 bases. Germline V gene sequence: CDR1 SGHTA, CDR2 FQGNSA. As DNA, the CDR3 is TGTGCCAGCAGCTTAGTTACCCGATTCGCCGGGGAGCTGTTTTTT. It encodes CASSLVTRFAGELFF.

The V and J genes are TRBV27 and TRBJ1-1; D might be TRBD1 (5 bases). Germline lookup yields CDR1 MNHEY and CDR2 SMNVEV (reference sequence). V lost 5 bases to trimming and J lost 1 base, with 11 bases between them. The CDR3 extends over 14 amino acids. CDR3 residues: CASSPTTENTEAFF. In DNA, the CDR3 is TGTGCCAGCAGTCCAACGACAGAGAACACTGAAGCTTTCTTT.

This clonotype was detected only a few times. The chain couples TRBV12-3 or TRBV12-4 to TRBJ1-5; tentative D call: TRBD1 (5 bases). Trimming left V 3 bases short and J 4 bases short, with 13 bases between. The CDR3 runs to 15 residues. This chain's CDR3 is CASSFGGSPNQPQHF. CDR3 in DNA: TGTGCCAGCAGTTTTGGGGGTAGTCCAAATCAGCCCCAGCATTTT.

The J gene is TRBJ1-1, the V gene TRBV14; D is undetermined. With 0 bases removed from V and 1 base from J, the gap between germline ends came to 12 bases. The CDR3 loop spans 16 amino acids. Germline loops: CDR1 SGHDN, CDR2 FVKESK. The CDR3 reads CASSQDNVTPNTEAFF. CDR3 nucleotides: TGTGCCAGCAGCCAAGATAATGTCACTCCGAACACTGAAGCTTTCTTT.

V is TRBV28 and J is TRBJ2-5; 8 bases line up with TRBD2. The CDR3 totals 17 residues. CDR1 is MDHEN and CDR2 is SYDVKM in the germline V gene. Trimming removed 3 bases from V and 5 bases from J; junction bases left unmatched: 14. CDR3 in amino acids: CASSFVVSGAGRETQYF. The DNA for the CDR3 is TGTGCCAGCAGTTTTGTCGTTAGCGGGGCTGGCAGGGAGACCCAGTACTTC.

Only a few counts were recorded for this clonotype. This chain's CDR3 is CASSLTGLGDTQYF. The CDR3 region has the DNA TGTGCCAGCAGTTTAACAGGGTTGGGAGATACGCAGTATTTT. The V and J genes are TRBV12-3 or TRBV12-4 and TRBJ2-3, with D possibly TRBD1 on 6 matching bases. V lost 2 bases and J 5 bases, leaving 11 bases between the germline ends. The length of the CDR3 is 14 residues.

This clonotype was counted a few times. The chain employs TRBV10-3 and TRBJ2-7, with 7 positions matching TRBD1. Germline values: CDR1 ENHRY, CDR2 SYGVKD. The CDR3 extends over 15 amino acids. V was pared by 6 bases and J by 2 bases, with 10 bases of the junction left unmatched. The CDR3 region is CAISDQRDSPYEQYF. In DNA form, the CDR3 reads TGTGCCATCAGCGATCAACGGGACAGTCCCTACGAGCAGTACTTC.

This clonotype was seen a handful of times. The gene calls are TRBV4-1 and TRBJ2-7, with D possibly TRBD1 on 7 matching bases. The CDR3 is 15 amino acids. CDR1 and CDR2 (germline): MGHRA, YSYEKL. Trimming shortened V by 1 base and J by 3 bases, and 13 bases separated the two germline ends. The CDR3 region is CASSQGPRGDYEQYF. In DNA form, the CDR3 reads TGCGCCAGCAGCCAAGGCCCCAGGGGGGACTACGAGCAGTACTTC.

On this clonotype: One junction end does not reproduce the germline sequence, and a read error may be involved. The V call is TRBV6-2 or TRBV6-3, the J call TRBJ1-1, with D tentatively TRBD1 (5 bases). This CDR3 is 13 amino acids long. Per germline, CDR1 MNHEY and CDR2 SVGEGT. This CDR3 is CARSHQGLLEAFF. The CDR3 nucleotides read TGTGCCCGCAGTCACCAGGGACTACTTGAAGCTTTCTTT.

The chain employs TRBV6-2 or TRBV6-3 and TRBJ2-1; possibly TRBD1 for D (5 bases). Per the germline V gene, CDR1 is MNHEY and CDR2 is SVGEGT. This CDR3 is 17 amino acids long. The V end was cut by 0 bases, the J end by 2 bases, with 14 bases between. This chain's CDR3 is CASSYSGEILPYNEQFF. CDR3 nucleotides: TGTGCCAGCAGTTACTCAGGGGAAATCTTACCCTACAATGAGCAGTTCTTC.

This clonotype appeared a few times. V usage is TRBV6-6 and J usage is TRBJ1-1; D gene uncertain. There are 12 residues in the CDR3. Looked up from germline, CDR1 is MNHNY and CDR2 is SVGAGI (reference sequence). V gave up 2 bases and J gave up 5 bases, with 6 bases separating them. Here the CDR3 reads CASSYAGTEAFF. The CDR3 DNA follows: TGTGCCAGCAGTTACGCCGGGACTGAAGCTTTCTTT.

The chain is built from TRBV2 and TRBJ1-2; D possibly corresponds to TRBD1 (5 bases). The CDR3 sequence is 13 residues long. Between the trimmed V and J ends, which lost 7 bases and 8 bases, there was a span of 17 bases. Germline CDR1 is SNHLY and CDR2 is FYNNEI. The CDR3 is CASTPPEDNGYTF. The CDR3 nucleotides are TGTGCCAGCACACCCCCGGAGGACAACGGCTACACCTTC. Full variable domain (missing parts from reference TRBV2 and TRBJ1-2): EPEVTQTPSHQVTQMGQEVILRCVPISNHLYFYWYRQILGQKVEFLVSFYNNEISEKSEIFDDQFSVERPDGSNFTLKIRSTKLEDSAMYFCASTPPEDNGYTFGSGTRLTVV.

As DNA, the CDR3 is TGTGCCAGCAGCCACAGGGGTACCGGGGAGCTGTTTTTT. Protein product: CASSHRGTGELFF. The gene calls are TRBV6-5 and TRBJ2-2; 7 bases are a match to TRBD1. This CDR3 spans 13 amino acids. V shed 6 bases, J shed 5 bases, and the junction held 3 bases outside the gene matches. Looked up from germline, CDR1 is MNHEY and CDR2 is SVGAGI.

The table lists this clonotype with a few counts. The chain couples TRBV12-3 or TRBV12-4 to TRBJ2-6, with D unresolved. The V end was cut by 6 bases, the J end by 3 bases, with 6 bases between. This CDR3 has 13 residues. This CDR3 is CASRPLGANVLTF. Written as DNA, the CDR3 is TGTGCCAGCAGGCCTCTTGGGGCCAACGTCCTGACTTTC.

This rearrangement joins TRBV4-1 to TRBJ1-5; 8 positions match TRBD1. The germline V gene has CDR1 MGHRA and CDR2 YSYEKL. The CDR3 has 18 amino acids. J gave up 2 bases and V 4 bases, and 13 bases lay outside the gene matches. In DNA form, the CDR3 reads TGCGCCAGCAGCCCTCATTACCGACAGGGGTCGGGCAATCAGCCCCAGCATTTT. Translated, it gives CASSPHYRQGSGNQPQHF.

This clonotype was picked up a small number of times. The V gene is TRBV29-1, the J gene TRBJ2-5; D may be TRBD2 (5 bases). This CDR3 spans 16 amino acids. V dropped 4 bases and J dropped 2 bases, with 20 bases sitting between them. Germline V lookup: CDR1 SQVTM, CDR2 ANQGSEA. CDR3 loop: CSVGARGFPTQETQYF. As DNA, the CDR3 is TGCAGCGTTGGAGCGAGAGGGTTCCCTACACAAGAGACCCAGTACTTC.

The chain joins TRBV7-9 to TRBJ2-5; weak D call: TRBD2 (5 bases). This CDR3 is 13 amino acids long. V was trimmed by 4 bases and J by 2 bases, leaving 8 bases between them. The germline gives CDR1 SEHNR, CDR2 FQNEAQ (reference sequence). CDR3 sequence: CASSSDLQETQYF. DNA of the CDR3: TGTGCCAGCAGCTCGGACTTACAAGAGACCCAGTACTTC.

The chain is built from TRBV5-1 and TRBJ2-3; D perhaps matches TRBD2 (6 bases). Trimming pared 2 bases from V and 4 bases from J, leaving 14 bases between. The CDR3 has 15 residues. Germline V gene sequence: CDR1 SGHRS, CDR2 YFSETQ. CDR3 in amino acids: CASSFISGVADTQYF. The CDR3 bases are TGCGCCAGCAGCTTCATCTCGGGAGTCGCAGATACGCAGTATTTT.

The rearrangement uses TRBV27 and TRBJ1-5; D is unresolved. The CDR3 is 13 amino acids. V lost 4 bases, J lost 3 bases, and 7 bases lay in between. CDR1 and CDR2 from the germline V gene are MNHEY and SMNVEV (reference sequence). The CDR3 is CASSWALNQPQHF. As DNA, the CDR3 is TGTGCCAGCAGTTGGGCCCTCAATCAGCCCCAGCATTTT.

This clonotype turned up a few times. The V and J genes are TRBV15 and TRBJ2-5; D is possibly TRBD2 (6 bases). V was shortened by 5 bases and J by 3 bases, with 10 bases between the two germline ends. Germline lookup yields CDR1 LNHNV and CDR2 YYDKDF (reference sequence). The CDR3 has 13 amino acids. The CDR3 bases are TGTGCCACCAGCGGGACTCCAAAAGAGACCCAGTACTTC. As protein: CATSGTPKETQYF.

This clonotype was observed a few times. The CDR3 protein is CASSFQGAETEAFF. The CDR3 DNA reads TGTGCCAGCAGTTTTCAGGGGGCAGAGACTGAAGCTTTCTTT. V is TRBV28 and J is TRBJ1-1, with TRBD1 identical over 8 bases. Looked up from germline, CDR1 is MDHEN and CDR2 is SYDVKM. Trimming took 3 bases from V and 5 from J; bases not matched to a gene: 5. This CDR3 is built from 14 residues. Full variable domain (missing parts from reference TRBV28 and TRBJ1-1): DVKVTQSSRYLVKRTGEKVFLECVQDMDHENMFWYRQDPGLGLRLIYFSYDVKMKEKGDIPEGYSVSREKKERFSLILESASTNQTSMYLCASSFQGAETEAFFGQGTRLTVV.

CDR3 loop: CASSYGFPGVDYNEQFF. The CDR3 DNA reads as TGTGCCAGCAGTTACGGTTTTCCGGGGGTCGACTACAATGAGCAGTTCTTC. This sequence joins TRBV6-2 or TRBV6-3 and TRBJ2-1; perhaps TRBD2 as D (6 bases). The V gene lost 2 bases and the J gene lost 3 bases, with 17 bases spanning the gap. Germline V CDR1 and CDR2: MNHEY, SVGEGT. The CDR3 has 17 amino acids.

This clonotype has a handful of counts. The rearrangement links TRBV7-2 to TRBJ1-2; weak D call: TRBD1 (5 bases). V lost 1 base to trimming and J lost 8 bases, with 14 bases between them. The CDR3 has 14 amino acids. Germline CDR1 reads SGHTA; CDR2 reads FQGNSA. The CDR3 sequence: CASSLGGTYEGYTF. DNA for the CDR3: TGTGCCAGCAGCTTAGGGGGGACCTACGAGGGCTACACCTTC.

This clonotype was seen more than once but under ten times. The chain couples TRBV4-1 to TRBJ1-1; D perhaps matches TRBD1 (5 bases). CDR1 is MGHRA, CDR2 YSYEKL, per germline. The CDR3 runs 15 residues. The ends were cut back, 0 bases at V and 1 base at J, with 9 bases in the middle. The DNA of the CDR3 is TGCGCCAGCAGCCAAGAAAGAGGGGAGAACACTGAAGCTTTCTTT. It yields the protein CASSQERGENTEAFF.

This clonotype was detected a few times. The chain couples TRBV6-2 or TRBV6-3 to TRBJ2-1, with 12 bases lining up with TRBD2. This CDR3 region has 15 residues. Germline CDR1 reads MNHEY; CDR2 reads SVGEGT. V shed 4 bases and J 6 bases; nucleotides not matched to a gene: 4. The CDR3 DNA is TGTGCCAGCAGTTCGGGACTAGCGGGTCCCAATGAGCAGTTCTTC. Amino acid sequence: CASSSGLAGPNEQFF.

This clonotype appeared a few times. CDR3 nucleotides: TGTGCCAGCAGCCTCTGGGACGGAAGAGGACCAGATACGCAGTATTTT. This gives the protein CASSLWDGRGPDTQYF. The J gene is TRBJ2-3, the V gene TRBV7-9; D is perhaps TRBD1 or TRBD2 (5 bases each). V was shortened by 5 bases and J by 4 bases, with 19 bases between the two germline ends. The CDR3 has 16 residues. Germline assignment: CDR1 SEHNR and CDR2 FQNEAQ (reference sequence).